The TCR beta chain described here comes from a study of T cells in Graves' hyperthyroidism and ophthalmopathy. The wider study: The blood sample was taken at first diagnosis, before treatment began. Study outcomes and limitations: Stable hyperthyroidism and ophthalmopathy were separated using 13 V-J signatures.

The V segment lost 10 bases and the J segment 7 bases; nucleotides outside the gene matches: 15. The CDR3 extends over 14 amino acids. Germline CDR1 is MNHNS and CDR2 is SASEGT. As to this clonotype: Its specificity is not known. A much larger clone differs from this one at a single base, so this may be a read error.

RNA transcripts were the template for amplifying TCR beta CDR3 regions. First-round RT-PCR of the TCR CDR3 relied on the HTBI primer set. TCRdb independently ran MiXCR on the multiplex PCR reads; one entry per CDR3 protein. The sample has about 840,000 distinct CDR3 sequences, more than 30% seen once. Clinical symptoms, serum thyroxine, TRAb, thyroid ultrasound and orbital computed tomography established diagnosis. PBMCs were sourced from roughly 9.7 ml fresh peripheral blood. The source is a young man with Graves' hyperthyroidism. The chain combines TRBV6-1 with TRBJ2-5, with 7 bases identical to TRBD2. Input material: blood. The CDR3 sequence: CAIREAGSSGTQYF. DNA of the CDR3: TGTGCCATCCGTGAAGCGGGGAGTAGTGGGACCCAGTACTTC.